This T cell receptor beta chain stems from a study of blood T cell repertoires in COVID-19. Trimming pared 0 bases from V and 1 base from J, leaving 10 bases between. CDR3 length: 17 residues. Per the germline V gene, CDR1 is MRHNA and CDR2 is SNTAGT. As originally analysed: For nucleated cells, counts were estimated from reference gene primer amplification. Produced via immunoSEQ multiplex PCR; TCRdb's table is partial and in-frame only. That table supplies the V and J calls and clone size; D and trimming were determined from the DNA. The sample holds under 200,000 clones; around 87% are singletons and the top ten take 6.5% to 8%. Self-reported history from a screening survey and questionnaire set each donor's cohort. In Cohort 3, a recovered donor had either two negative PCRs, clearance, or symptom resolution.

The TCR comes from a woman in her forties or fifties who had recovered from COVID-19. Sequenced material: PBMCs or T cells enriched from blood (not recorded which). The chain combines TRBV6-4 with TRBJ2-6; tentative D call: TRBD2 (5 bases). In DNA form, the CDR3 reads TGTGCCAGCAGTGACTCTTTTCGGGGTTCTGGGGCCAACGTCCTGACTTTC. This translates into CASSDSFRGSGANVLTF.